The 26 T cell receptor beta chains below were found in one sample sequenced in a study of cytomegalovirus exposure and HLA in healthy donors. With 60 Vbeta and 13 Jbeta primers, the PCR was carried out. The data were produced by immunoSEQ multiplex PCR, yet TCRdb's version contains in-frame clones alone and is incomplete. The sample records roughly 110,000 clones, roughly 82% being singletons. The source material was PBMCs. The source is a man between 35 and 55 years old in good health and CMV-seropositive.

The chain uses TRBV7-9 and TRBJ2-7, with unresolved D. V was clipped by 0 bases and J by 4 bases, with 7 bases between them. The CDR3 is made up of 13 amino acids. CDR1 and CDR2 from the germline V gene are SEHNR and FQNEAQ (reference sequence). CDR3 DNA sequence: TGTGCCAGCAGCTTAGCGCGGATGTACGAGCAGTACTTC. It codes for CASSLARMYEQYF.

The genes are TRBV6-5 and TRBJ2-3, with D unclear. The V end lost 5 bases, the J end lost 2 bases, and 8 bases lay between the germline ends. This CDR3 has 13 residues. Germline values: CDR1 MNHEY, CDR2 SVGAGI. The DNA for the CDR3 is TGTGCCAGCAGTGCCGGGTTCACAGATACGCAGTATTTT. Translation gives CASSAGFTDTQYF.

This sequence joins TRBV7-9 and TRBJ1-5, with D possibly TRBD1 on 5 matching bases. The CDR3 loop spans 15 amino acids. CDR1 and CDR2 (germline): SEHNR, FQNEAQ (reference sequence). V was cut by 0 bases and J by 3 bases, with 9 bases left in between. In DNA form, the CDR3 reads TGTGCCAGCAGCTTAGCTGCGGGGGACAATCAGCCCCAGCATTTT. It encodes CASSLAAGDNQPQHF.

The rearrangement uses TRBV5-1 and TRBJ2-7; 7 bases are a match to TRBD1. Germline values: CDR1 SGHRS, CDR2 YFSETQ. The CDR3 spans 14 residues. Trimming at V came to 6 bases and at J to 2 bases, leaving 8 bases not matched to a gene. The CDR3 spells CASTTQGSAYEQYF. CDR3 in DNA: TGCGCCAGCACTACACAGGGGTCCGCCTACGAGCAGTACTTC.

Comments on this clone: This sample also contains other DNA sequences that code for the same CDR3. The V and J genes are TRBV5-1 and TRBJ1-1; no clear D gene. Deletions cut 3 bases from V and 1 base from J, with 13 bases between. The CDR3 length is 15 residues. Germline V gene lookup returns CDR1 SGHRS and CDR2 YFSETQ. CDR3: CASSSDTLGNTEAFF. In DNA form, the CDR3 reads TGCGCCAGCAGCTCCGACACATTAGGGAACACTGAAGCTTTCTTT. The complete variable domain, with remaining parts taken from reference TRBV5-1 and TRBJ1-1, reads KAGVTQTPRYLIKTRGQQVTLSCSPISGHRSVSWYQQTPGQGLQFLFEYFSETQRNKGNFPGRFSGRQFSNSRSEMNVSTLELGDSALYLCASSSDTLGNTEAFFGQGTRLTVV.

This rearrangement joins TRBV5-4 to TRBJ2-1; 11 nucleotides align to TRBD1. Germline V gives CDR1 SGHNT, CDR2 YYREEE (reference sequence). The CDR3 is made up of 15 amino acids. V dropped 5 bases and J dropped 7; count of bases not matched to a gene: 8. CDR3 protein: CASSKGQGAGNEQFF. CDR3 nucleotide sequence: TGTGCCAGCAGTAAAGGACAGGGGGCGGGTAATGAGCAGTTCTTC.

This clone was recorded once. The V gene is TRBV11-2, the J gene TRBJ1-5; 8 nucleotides agree with TRBD1. Germline V gene lookup returns CDR1 SGHAT and CDR2 FQNNGV. Trimming removed 5 bases from V and 12 bases from J; junction bases left unmatched: 6. CDR3 size: 12 residues. The CDR3 is CASSVDRGVQHF. CDR3 sequence (DNA): TGTGCCAGCAGCGTCGACAGGGGTGTCCAGCATTTT. The full variable domain, completed using reference TRBV11-2 and TRBJ1-5, is EAGVAQSPRYKIIEKRQSVAFWCNPISGHATLYWYQQILGQGPKLLIQFQNNGVVDDSQLPKDRFSAERLKGVDSTLKIQPAKLEDSAVYLCASSVDRGVQHFGDGTRLSIL.

The V call is TRBV19, the J call TRBJ1-5; D is unresolved. Trimming left V 2 bases short and J 5 bases short, with 13 bases between. The CDR3 runs to 15 residues. Germline assignment: CDR1 LNHDA and CDR2 SQIVND (reference sequence). The CDR3 spells CASSIRRGGYQPQHF. CDR3 nucleotides: TGTGCCAGTAGTATAAGGCGGGGAGGGTATCAGCCCCAGCATTTT.

Concerning this clone: A read error may account for a junction end that differs from germline. The V call is TRBV7-9, the J call TRBJ1-6; TRBD1 matches 7 bases. CDR1 and CDR2 (germline): SEHNR, FQNEAQ (reference sequence). The CDR3 is 17 residues long. CDR3 region: CSSSLFGGTEYNSPLHF. The CDR3 bases are TGTTCCAGCAGCTTATTTGGAGGGACAGAGTATAATTCACCCCTCCACTTT.

The chain combines TRBV5-1 with TRBJ2-3; the D gene is possibly TRBD2 (5 bases). Germline CDR1 is SGHRS and CDR2 is YFSETQ. The CDR3 length is 15 residues. V was cut by 0 bases and J by 6 bases, with 14 bases left in between. The CDR3 coding sequence is TGCGCCAGCAGCTTGGGGTCTAGCCCCGGGGATACGCAGTATTTT. As protein: CASSLGSSPGDTQYF.

The chain employs TRBV7-6 and TRBJ1-3; D is ambiguous. Germline CDR1 is SGHVS and CDR2 is FNYEAQ. The CDR3 has 13 amino acids. Trimming took 4 bases from V and 4 from J, leaving 8 bases between them. In DNA form, the CDR3 reads TGTGCCAGCAGCTGGGCACACGGAAACACCATATATTTT. Its protein product is CASSWAHGNTIYF.

This chain links TRBV6-1 with TRBJ1-5; D not certain. The CDR3 consists of 15 residues. CDR1 MNHNS and CDR2 SASEGT come from the germline V gene. V lost 3 bases to trimming and J lost 4 bases, with 13 bases between them. CDR3 sequence reads: CASSDNPQLNQPQHF. The CDR3 DNA is TGTGCCAGCAGTGATAATCCACAGCTGAATCAGCCCCAGCATTTT.

This clone showed up just a few times. J is TRBJ1-2 and V is TRBV28; 10 bases are a match to TRBD1. This CDR3 has 14 residues. Germline V gene data show CDR1 as MDHEN and CDR2 as SYDVKM. Losses at the gene ends were 4 bases for V and 8 bases for J; bases not matched to a gene: 7. The CDR3 DNA follows: TGTGCCAGCAGTTCATCGACAGGGGGCGGAGGCTACACCTTC. Amino acids: CASSSSTGGGGYTF.

The genes are TRBV29-1 and TRBJ2-2, with 7 bases aligning to TRBD2. The CDR3 covers 13 residues. CDR1 and CDR2 (germline): SQVTM, ANQGSEA. The trim removed 8 bases at V and 1 base at J, leaving 4 bases unmatched. The CDR3 DNA reads as TGCAGCATCCGGGAGGAGAACACCGGGGAGCTGTTTTTT. Translated, it gives CSIREENTGELFF.

V is TRBV6-4 and J is TRBJ2-1, with 10 bases aligning to TRBD1. This CDR3 has 15 amino acids. The J segment lost 6 bases and the V segment lost 6 bases, leaving 8 bases of the junction unmatched. The germline V gene encodes CDR1 MRHNA and CDR2 SNTAGT. CDR3 region: CASSLGQGLRNEQFF. The CDR3 coding sequence is TGTGCCAGCAGCCTGGGACAGGGGTTACGCAATGAGCAGTTCTTC.

The CDR3 reads CTSSLYTFQGLFGTDTQYF. CDR3 DNA: TGCACCAGCAGCCTTTATACTTTCCAGGGTTTATTCGGCACAGATACGCAGTATTTT. J is TRBJ2-3 and V is TRBV1; the table's TRBD1 call for D was not verified on the DNA. TRBV1 is flagged as a pseudogene. The length of the CDR3 is 19 residues.

The chain joins TRBV6-1 to TRBJ2-7; TRBD1 aligns across 8 bases. This CDR3 is built from 14 residues. Trimming cost V 4 bases and J 7 bases; bases outside gene matches: 9. Germline values: CDR1 MNHNS, CDR2 SASEGT. The CDR3 spells CASSAPDRVGEQYF. CDR3 in DNA: TGTGCCAGCAGTGCACCGGACAGGGTAGGGGAGCAGTACTTC.

V usage is TRBV6-1 and J usage is TRBJ1-5; D is uncertain. The CDR3 totals 12 residues. Germline V CDR1 and CDR2: MNHNS, SASEGT. V shed 7 bases and J shed 9 bases, with 13 bases lying between them. The CDR3 spells CASMTSQRPQHF. As DNA, the CDR3 is TGTGCCAGCATGACGTCTCAGCGGCCCCAGCATTTT.

The V and J genes are TRBV6-6 and TRBJ1-2; tentative D call: TRBD1 (5 bases). Germline lookup yields CDR1 MNHNY and CDR2 SVGAGI (reference sequence). The CDR3 runs to 14 residues. V was trimmed by 8 bases and J by 5 bases, leaving 18 bases between them. This chain's CDR3 is CASASTGTPYGYTF. DNA of the CDR3: TGTGCCAGCGCAAGTACAGGAACACCTTATGGCTACACCTTC.

This sequence joins TRBV7-2 and TRBJ2-1; no firm D call. The CDR3 spans 15 residues. Germline CDR1 and CDR2: SGHTA and FQGNSA. Between the trimmed V and J ends, which lost 4 bases and 0 bases, there was a span of 10 bases. This CDR3 is CASSSTGDSYNEQFF. In DNA, the CDR3 is TGTGCCAGCAGCTCGACCGGAGACTCCTACAATGAGCAGTTCTTC.

There are a few counts of this clone. The CDR3 region has the DNA TGTGCCAGCAGCTTCGCAGGGGGATATAATTCACCCCTCCACTTT. Protein product: CASSFAGGYNSPLHF. The chain uses TRBV7-3 and TRBJ1-6, with 7 bases fitting TRBD1. Germline V gene sequence: CDR1 SGHTA, CDR2 FQGTGA. V was pared by 3 bases and J by 4 bases, with 3 bases of the junction left unmatched. The length of the CDR3 is 15 residues.

The rearrangement links TRBV2 to TRBJ1-5, with D uncertain. The CDR3 runs 14 residues. The V end lost 4 bases, the J end lost 0 bases, and 7 bases lay between the germline ends. The V gene's germline CDR1 is SNHLY and CDR2 FYNNEI. The CDR3 is CASSGAYSNQPQHF. The CDR3 DNA sequence: TGTGCCAGCAGTGGAGCGTATAGCAATCAGCCCCAGCATTTT. The complete variable domain, with remaining parts taken from reference TRBV2 and TRBJ1-5, reads EPEVTQTPSHQVTQMGQEVILRCVPISNHLYFYWYRQILGQKVEFLVSFYNNEISEKSEIFDDQFSVERPDGSNFTLKIRSTKLEDSAMYFCASSGAYSNQPQHFGDGTRLSIL.

This clone appeared once. The chain joins TRBV2 to TRBJ1-5; 7 nucleotides match TRBD1. Trimming cost V 5 bases and J 7 bases; bases outside gene matches: 11. The length of the CDR3 is 15 residues. Germline CDR1 SNHLY, CDR2 FYNNEI. The CDR3: CASSLSMTGNQPQHF. CDR3 in DNA: TGTGCCAGCAGTTTGAGCATGACAGGGAACCAGCCCCAGCATTTT.

This chain joins TRBV7-9 and TRBJ1-5, with D unresolved. Germline V lookup: CDR1 SEHNR, CDR2 FQNEAQ (reference sequence). Trimming left V 4 bases short and J 5 bases short, with 6 bases between. The CDR3 has 12 amino acids. The DNA for the CDR3 is TGTGCCAGCAGCTCCTCCGATCAGCCCCAGCATTTT. Translation gives CASSSSDQPQHF.

The genes are TRBV28 and TRBJ2-3; 7 positions match TRBD2. With 5 bases clipped from V and 0 bases from J, the junction kept 5 bases outside the gene matches. CDR1 is MDHEN, CDR2 SYDVKM, per germline. The CDR3 length is 15 residues. The CDR3 coding sequence is TGTGCCAGCAGTGGGGCGGGAGCTAGCACAGATACGCAGTATTTT. Protein: CASSGAGASTDTQYF.

The chain carries TRBV28 and TRBJ1-2; 8 bases agree with TRBD1. The CDR3 is 15 amino acids. Germline-derived CDR1 and CDR2 are MDHEN and SYDVKM. J gave up 6 bases and V 10 bases, and 16 bases lay outside the gene matches. This CDR3 is CAIEIGTGAGDGYTF. In nucleotides, the CDR3 is TGTGCCATCGAGATCGGGACAGGTGCTGGGGATGGCTACACCTTC.